The T cell receptor (beta chain) under discussion was sequenced for a study of blood T cell repertoires in COVID-19. Overall study: Whether acute or convalescent, the COVID-19 samples came from the United States, Italy and Spain. Nucleic acid was either cDNA or gDNA, and it came from T cells, B-cell-depleted T cells, or PBMCs.

Trimming removed 3 bases from V and 7 bases from J; junction bases left unmatched: 14. This CDR3 has 17 amino acids. Germline V CDR1 and CDR2: LGHDT, YNNKEL (reference sequence). Original methodology: The authors estimated nucleated cell counts from reference gene primer amplification. Profiled with immunoSEQ multiplex PCR; TCRdb holds only in-frame clones, not every one. V and J calls plus clone size are reproduced from that table; the DNA served to infer D and trimming. The table shows tens of thousands of clones, with 82% occurring only once. Sequencing was carried out using peripheral blood. This receptor was taken from a woman older than 75 with acute or convalescent COVID-19. This chain joins TRBV3-1 (or the pseudogene TRBV3-2) and TRBJ1-1; 10 bases align to TRBD1. This CDR3 is CASSHRGQGLFPREAFF. The CDR3 DNA sequence: TGTGCCAGCAGCCACAGGGGACAGGGGCTTTTCCCGCGTGAAGCTTTCTTT.